A selection of T cell receptor beta chains follows, all from one sample in a study of vaccination and CD4 T cells after COVID-19. TCRdb processed the PCR reads anew with MiXCR; each CDR3 protein has one entry. The sample lists about 17,000 distinct CDR3 sequences, over 30% occurring once. Their antigens remain unidentified. The material sequenced was CD4+ T cells from blood, cultured in vitro. These receptors all come from a human donor who had recovered from COVID-19. Each CDR3 is given with its conserved first and last residue. The D gene is left open where the match is weak. Clone size appears in some rows only: once, few, many, or a class for an expanded clone.

V	size	J	D	CDR3	DNA
TRBV9	-	TRBJ2-3	-	CASSPTRYTDTQYF	TGTGCCAGCAGCCCGACACGATACACAGATACGCAGTATTTT
TRBV2	few	TRBJ2-3	TRBD2	CASSEALSGLALADTQYF	TGTGCCAGCAGTGAGGCCTTATCGGGACTAGCGCTTGCAGATACGCAGTATTTT
TRBV20-1	-	TRBJ1-1	-	CSARRVRWDTEAFF	TGCAGTGCTAGAAGGGTTAGGTGGGACACTGAAGCTTTCTTT
TRBV7-2	-	TRBJ1-5	-	CASSLAGGHGNQPQHF	TGTGCCAGCAGCTTAGCGGGGGGGCATGGCAATCAGCCCCAGCATTTT
TRBV19	-	TRBJ2-3	TRBD2	CASSRTSGRDTQYF	TGTGCCAGTAGTAGGACTAGCGGGAGAGATACGCAGTATTTT
TRBV4-1	few	TRBJ2-5	-	CASSQVGRIVGQETQYF	TGCGCCAGCAGCCAAGTTGGCAGGATCGTAGGCCAAGAGACCCAGTACTTC
TRBV12-3/TRBV12-4	-	TRBJ2-1	TRBD2	CASSSGIAGVWNEQFF	TGTGCCAGCAGTTCGGGGATAGCGGGAGTCTGGAATGAGCAGTTCTTC
TRBV6-4	few	TRBJ1-1	-	CAPQGYRLNTEAFF	TGTGCCCCCCAAGGGTACAGATTGAACACTGAAGCTTTCTTT
TRBV12-3/TRBV12-4	few	TRBJ1-2	-	CASSFSNYGYTF	TGTGCCAGCAGTTTTTCTAACTATGGCTACACCTTC
TRBV7-2	few	TRBJ1-5	-	CASSRRRDQPQHF	TGTGCCAGCAGCCGGCGGAGGGATCAGCCCCAGCATTTT
TRBV2	few	TRBJ2-3	-	CASKFGRSDTQYF	TGTGCCAGCAAATTCGGGCGCTCAGATACGCAGTATTTT
TRBV7-2	few	TRBJ1-5	-	CASAPPGYQPQHF	TGTGCCTCAGCACCCCCGGGCTATCAGCCCCAGCATTTT
TRBV5-1	once	TRBJ1-1	-	CASSGGVGTEAFF	TGCGCCAGCAGTGGGGGAGTAGGTACTGAAGCTTTCTTT